The clone carrying this T cell receptor beta chain appeared a single time. The sample belongs to a study of cytomegalovirus exposure and HLA in healthy donors. The V and J ends lost 1 base and 6 bases, in that order; junction bases with no gene match: 3. This CDR3 is built from 14 residues. CDR1 and CDR2 (germline): MNHNY, SVGAGI (reference sequence). Primers included in the PCR were 60 Vbeta and 13 Jbeta primers. Method: immunoSEQ multiplex PCR; TCRdb's copy keeps in-frame clones and lacks some. The table includes roughly 130,000 clones, roughly three quarters detected once. The TCR sequence derives from a female donor in good health and CMV-seronegative. The V and J genes are TRBV6-6 and TRBJ2-3; 8 bases are shared with TRBD1. Material for sequencing was PBMCs. CDR3 region: CASSYLRDRDTQYF. The CDR3 DNA reads as TGTGCCAGCAGTTACTTGCGGGACAGGGATACGCAGTATTTT.